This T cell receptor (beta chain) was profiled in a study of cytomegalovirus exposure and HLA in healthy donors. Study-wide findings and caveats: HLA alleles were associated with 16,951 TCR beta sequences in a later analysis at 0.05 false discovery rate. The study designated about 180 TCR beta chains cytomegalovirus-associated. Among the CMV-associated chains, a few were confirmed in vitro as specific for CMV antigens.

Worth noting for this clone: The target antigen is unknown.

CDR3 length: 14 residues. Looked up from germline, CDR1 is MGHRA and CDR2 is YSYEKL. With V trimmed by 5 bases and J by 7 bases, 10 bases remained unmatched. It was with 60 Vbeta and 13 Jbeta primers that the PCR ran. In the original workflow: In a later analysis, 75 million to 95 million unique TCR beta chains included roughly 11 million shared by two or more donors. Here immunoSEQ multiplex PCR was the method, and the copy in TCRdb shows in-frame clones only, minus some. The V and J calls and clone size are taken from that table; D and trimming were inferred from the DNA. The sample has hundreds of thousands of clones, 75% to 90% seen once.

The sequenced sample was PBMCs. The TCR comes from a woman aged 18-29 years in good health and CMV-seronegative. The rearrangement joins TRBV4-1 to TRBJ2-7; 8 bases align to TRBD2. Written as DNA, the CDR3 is TGCGCCAGCAGCGCCGGGGGGGCCGCCTGGGAGCAGTACTTC. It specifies CASSAGGAAWEQYF.